The clone carrying this TCR beta chain occurred a few times. In the original processing: Quantification of nucleated cells was approximated via reference gene primer amplification. The protocol was immunoSEQ multiplex PCR, while the TCRdb copy is restricted to in-frame clones and leaves out a portion. V and J calls and clone size are given by that table; D and trimming were obtained from the DNA. The data show roughly 100,000 clones, about four fifths seen once. V was clipped by 4 bases and J by 0 bases; unmatched bases: 6. Germline V gene lookup returns CDR1 SGHRS and CDR2 YFSETQ. This CDR3 contains 16 residues. The data originate from a study of blood T cell repertoires in COVID-19. At the level of the study: Sites in the United States, Italy and Spain provided acute and convalescent COVID-19 samples. T cells, B-cell-depleted T cells, or PBMCs supplied cDNA or gDNA.

The receptor comes from a man aged 60-69 years with acute or convalescent COVID-19. The sample consisted of peripheral blood. The genes are TRBV5-1 and TRBJ1-1; 10 bases fit TRBD1. CDR3 sequence reads: CASSPPGQGMNTEAFF. The CDR3 nucleotides read TGCGCCAGCAGCCCTCCGGGACAGGGGATGAACACTGAAGCTTTCTTT. The full variable domain, with the rest looked up from reference TRBV5-1 and TRBJ1-1, is KAGVTQTPRYLIKTRGQQVTLSCSPISGHRSVSWYQQTPGQGLQFLFEYFSETQRNKGNFPGRFSGRQFSNSRSEMNVSTLELGDSALYLCASSPPGQGMNTEAFFGQGTRLTVV.